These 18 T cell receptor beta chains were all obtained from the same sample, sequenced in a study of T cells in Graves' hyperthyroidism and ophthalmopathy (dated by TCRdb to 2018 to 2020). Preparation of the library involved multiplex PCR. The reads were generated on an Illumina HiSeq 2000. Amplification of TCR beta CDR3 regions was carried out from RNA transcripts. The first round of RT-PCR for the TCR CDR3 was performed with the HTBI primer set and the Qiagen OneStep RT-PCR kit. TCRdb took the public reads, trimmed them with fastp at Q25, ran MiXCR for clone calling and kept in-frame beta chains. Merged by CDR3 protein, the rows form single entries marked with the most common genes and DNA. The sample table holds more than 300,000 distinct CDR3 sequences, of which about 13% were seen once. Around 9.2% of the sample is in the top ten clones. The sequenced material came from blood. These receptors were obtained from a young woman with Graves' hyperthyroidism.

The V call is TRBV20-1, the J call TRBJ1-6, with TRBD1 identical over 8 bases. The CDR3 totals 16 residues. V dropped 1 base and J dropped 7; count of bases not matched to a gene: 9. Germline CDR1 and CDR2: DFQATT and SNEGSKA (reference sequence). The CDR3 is CSARVGQGALNSPLHF. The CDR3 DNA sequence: TGCAGTGCTAGAGTAGGGCAGGGGGCATTGAATTCACCCCTCCACTTT.

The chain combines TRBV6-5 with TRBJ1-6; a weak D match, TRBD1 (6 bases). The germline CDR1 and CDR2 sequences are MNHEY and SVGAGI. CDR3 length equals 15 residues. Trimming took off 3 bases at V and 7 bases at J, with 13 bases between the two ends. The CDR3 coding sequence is TGTGCCAGCAGTTATTATGGACAGAGAAATTCACCCCTCCACTTT. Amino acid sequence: CASSYYGQRNSPLHF.

CDR3 in DNA: TGTGCCAGCAGCTTAGCGGGAGCTAACTACAATGAGCAGTTCTTC. This sequence encodes CASSLAGANYNEQFF. This chain connects TRBV7-9 to TRBJ2-1; possible D gene TRBD2, 5 bases. Germline V CDR1 and CDR2: SEHNR, FQNEAQ (reference sequence). V lost 0 bases, J lost 3 bases, and 9 bases lay in between. This CDR3 has 15 residues. Based on the CDR3 plus reference TRBV7-9 and TRBJ2-1, the full variable domain is DTGVSQNPRHKITKRGQNVTFRCDPISEHNRLYWYRQTLGQGPEFLTYFQNEAQLEKSRLLSDRFSAERPKGSFSTLEIQRTEQGDSAMYLCASSLAGANYNEQFFGPGTRLTVL.

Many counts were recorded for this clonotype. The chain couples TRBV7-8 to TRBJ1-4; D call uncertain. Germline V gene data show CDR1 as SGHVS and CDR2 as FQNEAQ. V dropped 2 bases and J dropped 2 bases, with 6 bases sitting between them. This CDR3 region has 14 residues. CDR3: CASSLIWTNEKLFF. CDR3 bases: TGTGCCAGCAGCTTAATCTGGACTAATGAAAAACTGTTTTTT.

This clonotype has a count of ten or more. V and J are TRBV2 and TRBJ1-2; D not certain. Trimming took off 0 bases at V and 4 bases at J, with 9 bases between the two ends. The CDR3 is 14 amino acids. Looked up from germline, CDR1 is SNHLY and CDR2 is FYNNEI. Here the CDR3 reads CASSEAGFGYGYTF. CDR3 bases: TGTGCCAGCAGTGAAGCAGGTTTTGGCTATGGCTACACCTTC.

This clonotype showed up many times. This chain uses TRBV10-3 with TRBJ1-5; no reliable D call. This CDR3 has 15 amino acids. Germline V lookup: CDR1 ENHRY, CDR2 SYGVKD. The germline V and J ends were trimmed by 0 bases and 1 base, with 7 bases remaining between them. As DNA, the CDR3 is TGTGCCATCAGTGAGTCGTGGGGAAGCAATCAGCCCCAGCATTTT. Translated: CAISESWGSNQPQHF.

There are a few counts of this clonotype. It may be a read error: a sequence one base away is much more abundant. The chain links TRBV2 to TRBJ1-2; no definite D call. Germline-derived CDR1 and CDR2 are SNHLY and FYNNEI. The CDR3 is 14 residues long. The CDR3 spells CASSETESNYGYSF. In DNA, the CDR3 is TGTGCCAGCAGTGAAACAGAGTCTAACTATGGCTACTCCTTC.

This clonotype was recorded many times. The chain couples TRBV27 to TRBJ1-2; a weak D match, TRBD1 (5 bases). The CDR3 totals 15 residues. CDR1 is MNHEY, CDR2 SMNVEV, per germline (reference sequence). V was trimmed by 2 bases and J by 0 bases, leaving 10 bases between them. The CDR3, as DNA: TGTGCCAGCAGTTTAGAGGGGAAGGCTAACTATGGCTACACCTTC. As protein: CASSLEGKANYGYTF.

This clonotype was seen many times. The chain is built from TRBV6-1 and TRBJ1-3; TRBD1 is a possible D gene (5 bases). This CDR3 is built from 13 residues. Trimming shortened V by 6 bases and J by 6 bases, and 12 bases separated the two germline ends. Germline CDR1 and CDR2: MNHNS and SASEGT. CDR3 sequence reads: CASSSRQTNTIYF. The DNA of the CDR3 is TGTGCCAGCAGCTCACGACAGACAAACACCATATATTTT.

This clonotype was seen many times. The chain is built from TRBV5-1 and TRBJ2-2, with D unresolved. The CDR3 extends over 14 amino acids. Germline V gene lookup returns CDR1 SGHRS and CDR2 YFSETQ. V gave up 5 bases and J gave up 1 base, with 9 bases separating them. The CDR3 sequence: CASSTTMNTGELFF. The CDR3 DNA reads TGCGCCAGCAGTACGACAATGAACACCGGGGAGCTGTTTTTT.

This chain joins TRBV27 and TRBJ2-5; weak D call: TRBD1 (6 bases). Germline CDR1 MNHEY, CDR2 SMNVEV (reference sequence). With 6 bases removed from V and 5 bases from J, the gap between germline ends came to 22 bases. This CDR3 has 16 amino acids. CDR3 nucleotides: TGTGCCAGCAGCCCCCACAAACAGGGTTTACGGGAGACCCAGTACTTC. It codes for CASSPHKQGLRETQYF.

The CDR3 nucleotides read TGCAGTGCTCGAACCGGACAGGGTGGTTCCTACGAGCAGTACTTC. Its translation is CSARTGQGGSYEQYF. The chain carries TRBV20-1 and TRBJ2-7, with 8 bases matching TRBD1. With V trimmed by 5 bases and J by 1 base, 10 bases remained unmatched. The CDR3 sequence is 15 residues long. Germline loops: CDR1 DFQATT, CDR2 SNEGSKA (reference sequence).

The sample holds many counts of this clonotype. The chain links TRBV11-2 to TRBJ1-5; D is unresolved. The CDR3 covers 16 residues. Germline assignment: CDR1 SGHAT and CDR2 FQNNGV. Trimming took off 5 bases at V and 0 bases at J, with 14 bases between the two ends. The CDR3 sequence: CASSPTGRNSNQPQHF. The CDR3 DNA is TGTGCCAGCAGCCCAACCGGACGGAATAGCAATCAGCCCCAGCATTTT.

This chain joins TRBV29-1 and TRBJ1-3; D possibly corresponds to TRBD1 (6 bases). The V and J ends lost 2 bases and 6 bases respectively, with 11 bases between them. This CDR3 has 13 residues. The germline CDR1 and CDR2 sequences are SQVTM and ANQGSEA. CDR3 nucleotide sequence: TGCAGCGTTGAAACAGGGCCCGAAAACACCATATATTTT. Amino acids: CSVETGPENTIYF.

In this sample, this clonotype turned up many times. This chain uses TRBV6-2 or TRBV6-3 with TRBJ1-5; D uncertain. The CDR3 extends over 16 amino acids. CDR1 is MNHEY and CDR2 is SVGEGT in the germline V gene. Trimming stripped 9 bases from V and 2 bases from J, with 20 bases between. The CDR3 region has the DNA TGTGCCAGTAACAGATTTCCTCTCGAAGGCAATCAGCCCCAGCATTTT. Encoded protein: CASNRFPLEGNQPQHF.

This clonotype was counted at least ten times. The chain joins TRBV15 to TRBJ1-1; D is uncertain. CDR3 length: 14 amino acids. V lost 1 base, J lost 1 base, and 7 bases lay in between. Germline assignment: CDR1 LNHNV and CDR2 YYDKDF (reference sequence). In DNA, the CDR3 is TGTGCCACCAGCAGAGGGGCAGGGAACACTGAAGCTTTCTTT. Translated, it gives CATSRGAGNTEAFF.

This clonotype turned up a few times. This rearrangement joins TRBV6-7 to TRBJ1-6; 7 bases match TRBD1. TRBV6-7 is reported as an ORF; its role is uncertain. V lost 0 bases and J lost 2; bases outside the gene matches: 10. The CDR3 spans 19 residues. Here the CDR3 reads CASSYSTGTADPYNSPLHF. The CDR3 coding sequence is TGTGCCAGCAGTTACTCTACCGGGACAGCTGATCCCTATAATTCACCCCTCCACTTT.

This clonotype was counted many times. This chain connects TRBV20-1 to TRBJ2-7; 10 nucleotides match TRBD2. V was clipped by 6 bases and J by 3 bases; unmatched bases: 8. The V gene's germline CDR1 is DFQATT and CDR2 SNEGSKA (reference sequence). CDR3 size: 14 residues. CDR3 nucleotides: TGCAGTGCCATCGGGACTAGCGACTTCTACGAGCAGTACTTC. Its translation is CSAIGTSDFYEQYF.